Below, one T cell receptor (beta chain) is given with its context. Here immunoSEQ multiplex PCR was the method, and the copy in TCRdb shows in-frame clones only, minus some. Of millions of clones in the sample, around 95% are singletons; the top ten hold 0.13%. The sample originates from a study of shared clonotypes between healthy human individuals. The donors were all Caucasian adults (living in Nashville, Tennessee). V lost 10 bases to trimming and J lost 7 bases, with 14 bases between them. The CDR3 runs to 12 residues. Germline CDR1 ENHRY, CDR2 SYGVKD. The sequenced material came from naive CD4+ T cells sorted from blood. Subset specified: CD45RA+ positively selected. The TCR was taken from a man between 18 and 35 years old in good health. The J gene is TRBJ1-5, the V gene TRBV10-3, with a possible D match to TRBD1 (5 bases). CDR3: CATEGAGQPQHF. CDR3 DNA: TGTGCCACGGAAGGGGCGGGACAGCCCCAGCATTTT.